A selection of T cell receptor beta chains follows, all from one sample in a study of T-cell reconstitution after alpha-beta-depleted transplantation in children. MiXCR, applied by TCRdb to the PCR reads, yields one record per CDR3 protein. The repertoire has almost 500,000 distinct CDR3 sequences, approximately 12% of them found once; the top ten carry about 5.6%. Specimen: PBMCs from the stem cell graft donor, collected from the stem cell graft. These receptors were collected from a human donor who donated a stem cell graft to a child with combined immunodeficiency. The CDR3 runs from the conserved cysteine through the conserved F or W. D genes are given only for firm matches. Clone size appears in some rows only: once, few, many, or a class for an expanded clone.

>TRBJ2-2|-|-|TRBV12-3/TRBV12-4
TGTGCCATTAAACAGAGCCCGAACACCGGGGAGCTGTTTTTT
CAIKQSPNTGELFF
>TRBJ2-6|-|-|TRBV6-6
TGTGCCAGCATCCCAGCTAGGGCCAACGTCCTGACTTTC
CASIPARANVLTF
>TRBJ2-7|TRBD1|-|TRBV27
TGTGCCAGCAGACTCGGGACAGGGTTCTACGAGCAGTACTTC
CASRLGTGFYEQYF
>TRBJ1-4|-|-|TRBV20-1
TGCAGTGCTAGAGCCGGGACTAATGAAAAACTGTTTTTT
CSARAGTNEKLFF
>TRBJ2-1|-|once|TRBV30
TGTGCCTGGAGTCCCGGGGTTTACAATGAGCAGTTCTTC
CAWSPGVYNEQFF
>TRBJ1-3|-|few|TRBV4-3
TGCGCCAGCAGCCAAGATCCTAGCTCAAACACCATATATTTT
CASSQDPSSNTIYF
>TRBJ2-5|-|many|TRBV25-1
TGTGCCAGCACCTCGGGCTACCAAGAGACCCAGTACTTC
CASTSGYQETQYF
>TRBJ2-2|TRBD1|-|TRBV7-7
TGTGCTAGCAGGGCGGACAGGGCGGCCGGGGAGCTGTTTTTT
CASRADRAAGELFF
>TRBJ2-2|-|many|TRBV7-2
TGTGCCAGCAGCTTAGGGTTGACAGCCTCGAACACCGGGGAGCTGTTTTTT
CASSLGLTASNTGELFF
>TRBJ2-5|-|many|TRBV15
TGTGCCACCAGCAGAGATCGTTGGGGGAGGGAGACCCAGTACTTC
CATSRDRWGRETQYF
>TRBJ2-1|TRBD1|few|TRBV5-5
TGTGCCAGCAGGCTCCCGCAGGGGGACTACAATGAGCAGTTCTTC
CASRLPQGDYNEQFF
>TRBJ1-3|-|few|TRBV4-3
TGCGCCAGCAGCCAAGATATCCAGGTCCCAAACACCATATATTTT
CASSQDIQVPNTIYF
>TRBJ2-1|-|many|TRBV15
TGTGCCACCAGCAGAGAGGCCCTTTCTTCCTACAATGAGCAGTTCTTC
CATSREALSSYNEQFF
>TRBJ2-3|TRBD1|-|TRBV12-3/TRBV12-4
TGTGCCAGCAGTTCTTGGGACAGGGGATCAGATACGCAGTATTTT
CASSSWDRGSDTQYF
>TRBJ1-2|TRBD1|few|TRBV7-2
TGTGCCAGCAGCCTACGGACAGGGACTTCCTATGGCTACACCTTC
CASSLRTGTSYGYTF
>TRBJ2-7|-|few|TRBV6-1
TGTGCCAGCAGACCTTCCGGGCGAGGGGAGCGCTACGAGCAGTACTTC
CASRPSGRGERYEQYF
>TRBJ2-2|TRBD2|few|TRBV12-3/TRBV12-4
TGTGCCAGCAGTTCCACACCGGGACTAGCATCCGGGGAGCTGTTTTTT
CASSSTPGLASGELFF
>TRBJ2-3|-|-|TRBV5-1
TGCGCCAGCAGCTCGAGTGGGGCTAGCACAGATACGCAGTATTTT
CASSSSGASTDTQYF
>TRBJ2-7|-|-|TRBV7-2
TGTGCCAGCAGCTTAGTATCCTCTAGGACAGCGCCCAGAGAGCAGTACTTC
CASSLVSSRTAPREQYF
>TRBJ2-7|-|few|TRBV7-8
TGTGCCAGCAGCTTTCCCCCCATTCCAGGTCCGGATAACGAGCAGTACTTC
CASSFPPIPGPDNEQYF
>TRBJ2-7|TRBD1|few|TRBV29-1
TGCAGCGTTGTTTTCGGTTGGGGACAGTATTACGAGCAGTACTTC
CSVVFGWGQYYEQYF
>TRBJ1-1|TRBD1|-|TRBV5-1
TGCGCCAGCAGCCCGATCCCCTTCGAGACAGGGGTAATGAACACTGAAGCTTTCTTT
CASSPIPFETGVMNTEAFF
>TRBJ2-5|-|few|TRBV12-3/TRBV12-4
TGTGCCAGCAGAACGGACAAGGCGAAGACCCAGTACTTC
CASRTDKAKTQYF
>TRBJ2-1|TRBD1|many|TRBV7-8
TGTGCCAGCAGCTTAGCTCGGACAGGGGGCTTTAATGAGCAGTTCTTC
CASSLARTGGFNEQFF
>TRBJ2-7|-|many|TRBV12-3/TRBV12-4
TGTGCCAGCAGTGCCCGAACTCTAGCGTCTGGCTACGAGCAGTACTTC
CASSARTLASGYEQYF
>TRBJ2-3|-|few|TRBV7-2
TGTGCCAGCAGCCTATTGAAGTACACAGATACGCAGTATTTT
CASSLLKYTDTQYF
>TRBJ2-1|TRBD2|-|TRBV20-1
TGCAGTGCTAGAGACCTACTAGCGGGAGAGCACGGGCTCTCCTACAATGAGCAGTTCTTC
CSARDLLAGEHGLSYNEQFF
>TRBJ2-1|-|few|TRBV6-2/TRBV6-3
TGTGCCAGCAGTTGGGCTAGCCCTGGGGATGAGCAGTTCTTC
CASSWASPGDEQFF
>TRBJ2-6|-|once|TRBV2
TGTGCCAGCATGGGCAATGTTGGGTCTGGGGCCAACGTCCTGACTTTC
CASMGNVGSGANVLTF
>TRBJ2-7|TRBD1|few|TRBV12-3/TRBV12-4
TGTGCCAGCAGTCTCTCCGGGACAGGGGCTGCCGAGCAGTACTTC
CASSLSGTGAAEQYF
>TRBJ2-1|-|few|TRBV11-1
TGTGCCAGCAGCCCATCCAAGGGGGGGATTAATGAGCAGTTCTTC
CASSPSKGGINEQFF
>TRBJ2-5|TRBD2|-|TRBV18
TGTGCCAGCTCACCACGGACTAGCCCTGAGACCCAGTACTTC
CASSPRTSPETQYF
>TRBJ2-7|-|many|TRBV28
TGTGCCAGCAGTACCATCGCCTCGATGCAGTACTTC
CASSTIASMQYF
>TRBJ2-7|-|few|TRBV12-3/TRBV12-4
TGTGCCAGCAGTTTTCGGTCCCGAGACGAGCAGTACTTC
CASSFRSRDEQYF
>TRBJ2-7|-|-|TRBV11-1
TGTGCCAGCAGCCCGAGCGGAGGGTACTTTGTCGGCGAGCAGTACTTC
CASSPSGGYFVGEQYF
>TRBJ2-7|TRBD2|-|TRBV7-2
TGTGCCAGCAGCTTAGCGAAGGCGGGGGTTGAGTATCCCTACGAGCAGTACTTC
CASSLAKAGVEYPYEQYF
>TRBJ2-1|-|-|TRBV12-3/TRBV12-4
TGTGCCAGCAGTATAATTGATGAGCAGTTCTTC
CASSIIDEQFF
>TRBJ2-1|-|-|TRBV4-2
TGTGCCAGCAGCCCCGGGGGTGGGCCGGACCCTAGCTCCTACAATGAGCAGTTCTTC
CASSPGGGPDPSSYNEQFF
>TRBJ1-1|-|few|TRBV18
TGTGCCAGCTCACCAGGGGGAGAGGGCACTGAAGCTTTCTTT
CASSPGGEGTEAFF
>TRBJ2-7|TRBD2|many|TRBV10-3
TGTGCCACCGCCCCCGGGACTACAGGCGGCGAGCAGTACTTC
CATAPGTTGGEQYF
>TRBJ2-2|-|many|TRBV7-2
TGTGCCAGCAGCTTTCCCCTTGAAGTAGAGGGCACCGGGGAGCTGTTTTTT
CASSFPLEVEGTGELFF
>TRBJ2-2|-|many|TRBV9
TGTGCCAGCAGCGTCGTGGGCGGGGAGCTGTTTTTT
CASSVVGGELFF
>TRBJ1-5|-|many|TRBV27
TGTGCCCGAGCAAGATATGCTGGGCGAGATAGCAATCAGCCCCAGCATTTT
CARARYAGRDSNQPQHF
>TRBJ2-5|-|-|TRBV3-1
TGTGCCAGCAGCCCGACCCACGAGACCCAGTACTTC
CASSPTHETQYF
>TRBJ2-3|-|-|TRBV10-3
TGTGCCATCAGCCCCGACGGGTTAGATACGCAGTATTTT
CAISPDGLDTQYF
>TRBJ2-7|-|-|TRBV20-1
TGCAGTGCAAGTTACAGGGAATCTCGTGAGCAGTACTTC
CSASYRESREQYF
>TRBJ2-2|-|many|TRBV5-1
TGCGCCAGCAGCGAACAGGGTTACACCGGGGAGCTGTTTTTT
CASSEQGYTGELFF
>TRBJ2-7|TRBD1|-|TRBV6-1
TGTGCCAGCAGTGATCCAGGACAGGGAACCTACGAGCAGTACTTC
CASSDPGQGTYEQYF
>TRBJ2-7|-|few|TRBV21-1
TGTGCCAGCAGCATTCTACAGGGGGACACCTACGAGCAGTACTTC
CASSILQGDTYEQYF
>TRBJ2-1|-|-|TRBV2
TGTGCCAGCAGTCCGGGGACGCTGAGCTCCTACAATGAGCAGTTCTTC
CASSPGTLSSYNEQFF
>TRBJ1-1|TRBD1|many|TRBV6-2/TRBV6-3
TGTGCCAGCAGTTACTCGGGACAGCTATCCCGGTCTTTCTTT
CASSYSGQLSRSFF
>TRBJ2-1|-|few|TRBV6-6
TGTGCCAGTTCAGCGGCGATCTACAATGAGCAGTTCTTC
CASSAAIYNEQFF
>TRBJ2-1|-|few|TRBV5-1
TGCGCCAGCAGCTTTCCCCCCAACTGGACGAGCTCCTACAATGAGCAGTTCTTC
CASSFPPNWTSSYNEQFF
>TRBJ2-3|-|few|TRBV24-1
TGTGCCACCGCTCCTCGTGGGGGGATAACAGATACGCAGTATTTT
CATAPRGGITDTQYF
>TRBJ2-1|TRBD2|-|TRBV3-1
TGTGCCAGCAGCCAAGACTCTAGCGGGAGGATCGCCAATGAGCAGTTCTTC
CASSQDSSGRIANEQFF
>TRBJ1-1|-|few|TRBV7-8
TGTGCCAGCAGCTGGTCCCAAGCCACTGAAGCTTTCTTT
CASSWSQATEAFF
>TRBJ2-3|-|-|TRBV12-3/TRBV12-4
TGTGCCAGCAGTTTCCGCACCGGGACCGGAACGGGCACAGATACGCAGTATTTT
CASSFRTGTGTGTDTQYF
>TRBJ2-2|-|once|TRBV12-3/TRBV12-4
TGTGCCAGCAGTTTAGCCCGGACGCGGACCGGGGAGCTGTTTTTT
CASSLARTRTGELFF
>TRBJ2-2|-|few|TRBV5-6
TGTGCCAGCAGTCACCTAGCGGAGGGGGACACCGGGGAGCTGTTTTTT
CASSHLAEGDTGELFF
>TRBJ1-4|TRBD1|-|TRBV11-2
TGTGCCAGCAGAGCGACAGGGGGCGCGACTTCTAATGAAAAACTGTTTTTT
CASRATGGATSNEKLFF